This TCR beta chain was found in a study of T cell repertoires in cytomegalovirus infection. At the level of the study: Epitope selection comprised recently identified HLA-C-restricted CMV epitopes and well-studied HLA-B-restricted CMV epitopes. CMV infection plus the matching HLA type was flagged by public TCR beta signatures. Findings and limits, study-wide: Dominating the ex vivo response were TCR beta clonotypes that were CMV-specific and HLA-C-restricted. Based on cumulative public TCR beta family frequency, carriers of CMV plus the relevant HLA were identified.

Trimming cost V 0 bases and J 0 bases, with 12 bases left between them. The germline V gene has CDR1 MNHEY and CDR2 SMNVEV (reference sequence). This CDR3 is 18 amino acids long. TCRdb processed the reads anew with MiXCR; each CDR3 protein has one entry. The data contain 900,000 to 950,000 distinct CDR3 sequences, roughly 30% of them singletons. Concerning this clonotype itself: As yet, its antigen is unknown.

This TCR was recovered from a human donor in good health (CMV status not recorded). Some clones in this sample may be carry-over from other donors' samples. Here the sequenced sample was cultured CD8+ T cells from PBMCs, taken from culture after CMV antigen stimulation. The rearrangement links TRBV27 to TRBJ2-6; D assignment may be TRBD1 or TRBD2 (5 bases each). This CDR3 is CASSLSRGRFSGANVLTF. For the CDR3, the DNA is TGTGCCAGCAGTTTATCGAGGGGCCGTTTCTCTGGGGCCAACGTCCTGACTTTC.